The clone carrying this TCR beta chain turned up a few times. Its target is not known. This specimen belongs to a study of Tregs in tolerant kidney transplant recipients. Whole-study findings and limits: Expanding Tregs on activated donor B cells appeared to best identify donor-specific TCRbeta clones. Biological reproducibility was not directly addressed in this study.

Regulatory T cells were sorted from thawed PBMCs rested overnight at 37°C with approximately 190 IU/ml IL-2. Assay: immunoSEQ multiplex PCR; the TCRdb copy retains only in-frame clones and omits some. There are 50,000 or so clones in the sample; about 89% occur only once, and 0.7% lies in the top ten. The source material was Tregs from blood. The TCR was taken from a human donor in good health.

CDR3 nucleotides: TGCGCCAGCAGCAGATTGAACACTGAAGCTTTCTTT. Protein product: CASSRLNTEAFF. This chain joins TRBV10-2 and TRBJ1-1; D is undetermined. This CDR3 is built from 12 residues. The germline V gene has CDR1 WSHSY and CDR2 SAAADI. Trimming took 6 bases from V and 0 from J, leaving 5 bases between them.